Following are 22 T cell receptor beta chains from one sample sequenced in a study of naive and memory T cell subsets. Both TRBC1 and TRBC2 were covered by a beta constant-region primer of two equimolar oligonucleotides. Via MiXCR, TCRdb re-called the UMI-ligation and nested PCR reads, giving one row per CDR3 protein. Seen here are tens of thousands of distinct CDR3 sequences, over 10% observed once, and the top ten hold roughly 0.84%. Sequencing used central memory CD4+ T cells from blood. The origin of the receptors is a human donor in good health.

The CDR3 region is CASSGTRGGKGQETQYF. CDR3 bases: TGTGCCAGCAGCGGGACTAGGGGAGGAAAGGGCCAAGAGACCCAGTACTTC. The rearrangement uses TRBV5-6 and TRBJ2-5, with 8 nucleotides matching TRBD2. The germline gives CDR1 SGHDT, CDR2 YYEEEE. V was pared by 4 bases and J by 1 base, with 12 bases of the junction left unmatched. CDR3 size: 17 residues.

This clonotype showed up many times. J is TRBJ2-2 and V is TRBV10-3, with 14 bases fitting TRBD2. The V gene end was trimmed by 4 bases and the J gene end by 4 bases; junction bases not matched to a gene: 5. CDR3 size: 17 residues. Germline V gene lookup returns CDR1 ENHRY and CDR2 SYGVKD. The CDR3 DNA sequence: TGTGCCATCAGTGCCGGGACTAGCGGGAGTCTCACCGGGGAGCTGTTTTTT. It translates to CAISAGTSGSLTGELFF.

There are many counts of this clonotype. The V and J genes are TRBV10-3 and TRBJ2-7; weak D call: TRBD2 (5 bases). The germline V and J ends were trimmed by 1 base and 2 bases, with 9 bases remaining between them. CDR1 is ENHRY and CDR2 is SYGVKD in the germline V gene. CDR3 length: 14 residues. The CDR3 nucleotides are TGTGCCATCAGTGAGTTTCCGGGAACCTACGAGCAGTACTTC. This codes for CAISEFPGTYEQYF.

The chain links TRBV4-2 to TRBJ2-3; the match to TRBD2 covers 10 bases. CDR3 length equals 15 residues. V lost 0 bases, J lost 4 bases, and 1 base stayed unmatched. Looked up from germline, CDR1 is LGHNA and CDR2 is YNFKEQ. For the CDR3, the DNA is TGTGCCAGCAGCCAAGACGGGACTAGCGCAGATACGCAGTATTTT. Translated, it gives CASSQDGTSADTQYF.

Many counts were recorded for this clonotype. The chain combines TRBV5-1 with TRBJ2-5; a weak D match, TRBD2 (5 bases). V was shortened by 4 bases and J by 2 bases, with 9 bases between the two germline ends. The CDR3 is made up of 13 amino acids. The germline V gene encodes CDR1 SGHRS and CDR2 YFSETQ. The CDR3 region is CASSRAVQETQYF. In DNA form, the CDR3 reads TGCGCCAGCAGCCGAGCGGTACAAGAGACCCAGTACTTC.

This clonotype has only a few counts. The gene calls are TRBV18 and TRBJ2-4, with 9 bases aligning to TRBD1. The trim removed 3 bases at V and 2 bases at J, leaving 5 bases unmatched. From germline, CDR1 is KGHSH and CDR2 LQKENI. This CDR3 is 16 amino acids long. CDR3 DNA: TGTGCCAGCTCACCTTTCGGGACAGGGCCCAAAAACATTCAGTACTTC. Translating gives CASSPFGTGPKNIQYF.

This clonotype was detected ten times or more. The J gene is TRBJ2-4, the V gene TRBV5-4, with D uncertain. The germline V gene has CDR1 SGHNT and CDR2 YYREEE (reference sequence). The CDR3 loop spans 15 amino acids. V lost 5 bases, J lost 2 bases, and 14 bases lay in between. In DNA form, the CDR3 reads TGTGCCAGCAGTTCTGTTGGGTCTTCCAAAAACATTCAGTACTTC. Translation gives CASSSVGSSKNIQYF.

In this sample, this clonotype turned up many times. The rearrangement joins TRBV7-3 to TRBJ2-3, with no clear D. Per the germline V gene, CDR1 is SGHTA and CDR2 is FQGTGA. The CDR3 consists of 14 residues. Trimming took 2 bases from V and 1 from J, leaving 7 bases between them. The CDR3 loop is CASSLGLGTDTQYF. The CDR3 DNA is TGTGCCAGCAGCTTAGGCCTGGGCACAGATACGCAGTATTTT.

This clonotype was recorded a few times. V usage is TRBV7-6 and J usage is TRBJ2-7; 12 positions agree with TRBD2. This CDR3 region has 15 residues. V lost 5 bases, J lost 7 bases, and 9 bases stayed unmatched. From germline, CDR1 is SGHVS and CDR2 FNYEAQ. CDR3 in amino acids: CASSPRLAGEGEQYF. The DNA of the CDR3 is TGTGCCAGCAGCCCTCGACTAGCGGGAGAGGGGGAGCAGTACTTC.

This clonotype was observed a few times. The rearrangement links TRBV3-1 to TRBJ2-7; 8 bases map to TRBD2. The J segment lost 0 bases and the V segment lost 4 bases, leaving 17 bases of the junction unmatched. The CDR3 loop spans 19 amino acids. CDR1 and CDR2 from the germline V gene are LGHDT and YNNKEL (reference sequence). CDR3 in amino acids: CASSPPWDGREGRSYEQYF. The DNA of the CDR3 is TGTGCCAGCAGCCCCCCGTGGGATGGTCGGGAGGGACGCTCCTACGAGCAGTACTTC.

This clonotype was picked up many times. This chain joins TRBV15 and TRBJ1-1; TRBD1 is a possible D gene (6 bases). From germline, CDR1 is LNHNV and CDR2 YYDKDF (reference sequence). Trimming pared 0 bases from V and 2 bases from J, leaving 7 bases between. The CDR3 spans 14 residues. CDR3 in DNA: TGTGCCACCAGCAGAGAAGGGGGTAACACTGAAGCTTTCTTT. This encodes CATSREGGNTEAFF.

The CDR3 coding sequence is TGCGCCAGCAGCTTGGGAGGGACCCAAGCTTTCTTT. Amino acid sequence: CASSLGGTQAFF. This chain connects TRBV5-1 to TRBJ1-1, with D possibly TRBD1 on 5 matching bases. CDR3 length: 12 residues. Germline V CDR1 and CDR2: SGHRS, YFSETQ. Trimming took 0 bases from V and 9 from J, leaving 9 bases between them.

The rearrangement joins TRBV28 to TRBJ2-7; D not resolved. The CDR3 has 13 amino acids. Germline V gene sequence: CDR1 MDHEN, CDR2 SYDVKM. Trimming stripped 6 bases from V and 0 bases from J, with 9 bases between. The CDR3 DNA sequence: TGTGCCAGCAGACCTCCGAGCTCCTACGAGCAGTACTTC. Encoded protein: CASRPPSSYEQYF.

Only a few counts were recorded for this clonotype. CDR3 amino acids: CSASDPETQYF. The CDR3 nucleotides are TGCAGTGCTAGCGACCCAGAGACCCAGTACTTC. J is TRBJ2-5 and V is TRBV20-1, with D uncertain. The CDR3 spans 11 residues. From germline, CDR1 is DFQATT and CDR2 SNEGSKA (reference sequence). Trimming left V 3 bases short and J 4 bases short, with 6 bases between.

This clonotype came up a few times. The V gene is TRBV6-2 or TRBV6-3, the J gene TRBJ2-1; 12 bases map to TRBD2. Germline CDR1 is MNHEY and CDR2 is SVGEGT. The J segment lost 8 bases and the V segment lost 4 bases, leaving 9 bases of the junction unmatched. The CDR3 contains 16 residues. CDR3 DNA: TGTGCCAGCAGTTTTTTGGGACTAGCGGGTAGCGATGAGCAGTTCTTC. It specifies CASSFLGLAGSDEQFF.

This clonotype was picked up a small number of times. CDR3 DNA: TGCGCCAGCAGCTCCCTCGCGGGGGCAGTCCAGTACTTC. Its translation is CASSSLAGAVQYF. The chain is built from TRBV5-1 and TRBJ2-5; D perhaps matches TRBD2 (7 bases). V was pared by 3 bases and J by 10 bases, with 16 bases between. Germline CDR1 and CDR2: SGHRS and YFSETQ. There are 13 residues in the CDR3. Full variable domain (outside the CDR3, taken from reference TRBV5-1 and TRBJ2-5): KAGVTQTPRYLIKTRGQQVTLSCSPISGHRSVSWYQQTPGQGLQFLFEYFSETQRNKGNFPGRFSGRQFSNSRSEMNVSTLELGDSALYLCASSSLAGAVQYFGPGTRLLVL.

The chain has TRBV28 and TRBJ2-7, with 8 positions matching TRBD1. CDR3 length: 13 residues. Looked up from germline, CDR1 is MDHEN and CDR2 is SYDVKM. With 5 bases clipped from V and 5 bases from J, the junction kept 5 bases outside the gene matches. The CDR3 spells CASSRGQDHEQYF. The CDR3 DNA reads as TGTGCCAGCAGTCGGGGACAGGACCACGAGCAGTACTTC.

This clonotype was observed a handful of times. The V gene is TRBV5-8, the J gene TRBJ2-4; unclear D gene. This CDR3 has 10 residues. Germline V CDR1 and CDR2: SGHTS, YDEGEE. Trimming shortened V by 1 base and J by 8 bases, and 1 base separated the two germline ends. In DNA form, the CDR3 reads TGTGCCAGCAGCTTGCACATTCAGTACTTC. It specifies CASSLHIQYF. Filled out from reference TRBV5-8 and TRBJ2-4, the complete variable domain reads EAGVTQSPTHLIKTRGQQATLRCSPISGHTSVYWYQQALGLGLQFLLWYDEGEERNRGNFPPRFSGRQFPNYSSELNVNALELEDSALYLCASSLHIQYFGAGTRLSVL.

The genes are TRBV7-2 and TRBJ2-5; TRBD2 might be the D (6 bases). V was clipped by 0 bases and J by 4 bases, with 9 bases between them. This CDR3 is built from 14 residues. Germline-derived CDR1 and CDR2 are SGHTA and FQGNSA. In nucleotides, the CDR3 is TGTGCCAGCAGCTTAGCGGAGGGGAGAGAGACCCAGTACTTC. Its protein product is CASSLAEGRETQYF.

The gene calls are TRBV24-1 and TRBJ1-1, with 8 bases fitting TRBD1. The CDR3 is 18 residues long. Germline V gives CDR1 KGHDR, CDR2 SFDVKD. J lost 1 base, V lost 3 bases, and 12 bases had no gene match. CDR3 sequence: CATSDRIRGPVTNTEAFF. DNA for the CDR3: TGTGCCACCAGTGATCGGATCAGGGGGCCCGTTACGAACACTGAAGCTTTCTTT.

The rearrangement uses TRBV2 and TRBJ2-5; 7 bases agree with TRBD2. The germline V gene has CDR1 SNHLY and CDR2 FYNNEI. Unmatched junction bases numbered 17, after V lost 11 bases and J lost 5 bases. This CDR3 region has 15 residues. Written as DNA, the CDR3 is TGTGCCGGAAAGACTAGCACTGGTGTAACGGAGACCCAGTACTTC. Translated: CAGKTSTGVTETQYF.

This chain uses TRBV27 with TRBJ2-7; D perhaps matches TRBD2 (5 bases). The V gene's germline CDR1 is MNHEY and CDR2 SMNVEV (reference sequence). Trimming removed 6 bases from V and 6 bases from J, with 18 bases in between. The CDR3 has 14 amino acids. CDR3 sequence reads: CASRDRASEGEQYF. CDR3 nucleotide sequence: TGTGCCAGCAGAGACCGGGCCTCCGAGGGCGAGCAGTACTTC.